These 5 T cell receptor beta chains originate from one sample sequenced in a study of blood T cells in healthy people across ages (dated by TCRdb to between 2014 and 2017). The library was generated by 5' RACE. This sample was sequenced with an Illumina HiSeq 2500. A second PCR of roughly 7 to 11 cycles was performed with a sample-barcoded 5' primer and a J-beta primer mix. The public sequencing data were trimmed at Q25 with fastp and processed into clonotypes with MiXCR by TCRdb, which kept only in-frame beta chains. CDR3 protein sequences are deduplicated, and each keeps its most common genes and DNA. In all, the sample holds 790,000 or so distinct CDR3 sequences, and 35% to 60% of those were seen once. Around 18% of the sample rests with the top ten. Sequencing was carried out using blood. Receptor source: an elderly man in good health.

The chain is built from TRBV20-1 and TRBJ1-1; D call uncertain. V was shortened by 5 bases and J by 1 base, with 8 bases between the two germline ends. The CDR3 contains 12 residues. Germline CDR1 DFQATT, CDR2 SNEGSKA (reference sequence). Here the CDR3 DNA reads TGCAGTGCTCCCCTTGGGAACACTGAAGCTTTCTTT. Its translation is CSAPLGNTEAFF.

The CDR3 nucleotides read TGCAGTGCTAGAGCCGGCCTAGTAGGAGAGACCCAGTACTTC. It translates to CSARAGLVGETQYF. V gene TRBV20-1 combines with J gene TRBJ2-5, with unresolved D. From germline, CDR1 is DFQATT and CDR2 SNEGSKA (reference sequence). V lost 1 base and J lost 4, with 13 bases in between. This CDR3 region has 14 residues.

Concerning this clonotype: A much larger clone lies a single base off, so this may be a read error. The chain joins TRBV10-3 to TRBJ2-2; 7 bases are shared with TRBD1. The CDR3 is made up of 13 amino acids. V was clipped by 7 bases and J by 3 bases; unmatched bases: 2. Germline V gene sequence: CDR1 ENHRY, CDR2 SYGVKD. CDR3 in amino acids: CAITDRDTGELFF. CDR3 coding DNA: TGTGCCATCACTGACAGGGACACCGGGGAGCTGTTTTTT.

The chain recombines TRBV4-3 with TRBJ2-7; TRBD1 matches 9 bases. V gave up 6 bases and J gave up 5 bases; unmatched junction bases: 8. Germline V gives CDR1 LGHNA, CDR2 YSLEER. This CDR3 region has 14 residues. In DNA, the CDR3 is TGCGCCAGCAGTCTCGGGACAGGGACTAACGAGCAGTACTTC. Its translation: CASSLGTGTNEQYF.

The chain employs TRBV29-1 and TRBJ2-1; 10 bases line up with TRBD2. Near its end, the DNA agrees better with TRBJ2-7, so the J call may be wrong. CDR1 and CDR2 from the germline V gene are SQVTM and ANQGSEA. The CDR3 contains 14 residues. In DNA form, the CDR3 reads TGCAGCGTCCTAGCGGGAGAGTCCTACAATGAGCAGTACTTC. Translation gives CSVLAGESYNEQYF.